The present entry profiles one TCR beta chain with its context. As yet, its antigen is unknown. This sample is part of a study of cytomegalovirus exposure and HLA in healthy donors. Libraries were prepared by immunoSEQ multiplex PCR; TCRdb keeps only in-frame clonotypes and omits some of them. The repertoire holds roughly 150,000 clones, with approximately 81% as singletons. Points from the study as a whole: The listing of 150 or so TCR beta chains classed them as cytomegalovirus-associated.

CDR3 length: 12 residues. V gave up 11 bases and J gave up 5 bases; unmatched junction bases: 9. Germline V CDR1 and CDR2: MNHEY, SVGAGI. The sequence came from a man younger than 45 in good health and CMV-seropositive. V gene TRBV6-5 combines with J gene TRBJ2-7; 7 bases match TRBD1. The sample was PBMCs. The CDR3, as DNA: TGTGCCGTCAGGGGGTATCGCGACGAGCAGTACTTC. It yields the protein CAVRGYRDEQYF.